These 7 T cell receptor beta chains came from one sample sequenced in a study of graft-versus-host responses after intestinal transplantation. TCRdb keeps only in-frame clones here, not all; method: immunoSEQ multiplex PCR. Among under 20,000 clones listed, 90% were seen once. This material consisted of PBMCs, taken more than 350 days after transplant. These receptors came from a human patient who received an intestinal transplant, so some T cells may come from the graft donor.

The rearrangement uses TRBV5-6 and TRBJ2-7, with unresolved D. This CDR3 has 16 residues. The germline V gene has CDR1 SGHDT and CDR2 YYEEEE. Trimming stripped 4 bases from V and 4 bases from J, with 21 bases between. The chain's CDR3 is CASSPVDNGHPYEQYF. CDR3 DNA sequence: TGTGCCAGCAGCCCTGTCGACAACGGGCATCCTTACGAGCAGTACTTC.

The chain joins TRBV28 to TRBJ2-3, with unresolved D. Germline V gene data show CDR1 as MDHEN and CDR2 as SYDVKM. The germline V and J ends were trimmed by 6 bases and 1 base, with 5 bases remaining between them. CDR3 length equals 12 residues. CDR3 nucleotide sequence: TGTGCCAGCAGCCAGGGCACAGATACGCAGTATTTT. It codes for CASSQGTDTQYF.

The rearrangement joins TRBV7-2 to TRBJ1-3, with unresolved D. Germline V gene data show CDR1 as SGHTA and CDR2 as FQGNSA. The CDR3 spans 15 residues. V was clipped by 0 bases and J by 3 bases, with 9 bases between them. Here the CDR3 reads CASSLAPQIGNTIYF. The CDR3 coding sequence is TGTGCCAGCAGCTTAGCGCCACAGATTGGAAACACCATATATTTT.

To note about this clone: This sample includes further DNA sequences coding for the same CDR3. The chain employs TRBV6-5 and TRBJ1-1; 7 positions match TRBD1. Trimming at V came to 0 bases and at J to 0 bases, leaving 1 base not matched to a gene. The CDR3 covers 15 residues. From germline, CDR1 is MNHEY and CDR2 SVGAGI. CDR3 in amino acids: CASSYSTGLNTEAFF. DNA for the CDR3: TGTGCCAGCAGTTACTCGACAGGGCTGAACACTGAAGCTTTCTTT.

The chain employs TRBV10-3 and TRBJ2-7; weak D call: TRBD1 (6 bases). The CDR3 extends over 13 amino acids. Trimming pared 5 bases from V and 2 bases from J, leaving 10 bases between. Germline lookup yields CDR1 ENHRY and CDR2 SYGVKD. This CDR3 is CAISYRVPYEQYF. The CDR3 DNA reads TGTGCCATCAGTTACAGGGTCCCCTACGAGCAGTACTTC.

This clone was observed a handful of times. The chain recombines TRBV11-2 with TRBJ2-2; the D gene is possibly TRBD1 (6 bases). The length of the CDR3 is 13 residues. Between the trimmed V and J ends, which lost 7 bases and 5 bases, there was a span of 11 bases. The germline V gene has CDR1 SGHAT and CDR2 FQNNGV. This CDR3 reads CASNTQGTGELFF. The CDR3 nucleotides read TGTGCCAGCAACACGCAGGGGACCGGGGAGCTGTTTTTT.

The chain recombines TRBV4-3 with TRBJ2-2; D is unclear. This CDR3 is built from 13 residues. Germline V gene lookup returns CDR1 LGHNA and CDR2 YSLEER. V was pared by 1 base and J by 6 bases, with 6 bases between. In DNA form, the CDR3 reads TGCGCCAGCAGCCAAGTAGGAGCCGGGGAGCTGTTTTTT. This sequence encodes CASSQVGAGELFF.